The rows below give T cell receptor beta chains drawn from one sample of a study of blood T cell repertoires in COVID-19. TCRdb's copy holds only in-frame clones and misses some; the assay was immunoSEQ multiplex PCR. Of 220,000 or so clones listed, 86% are singletons. Material: peripheral blood. The origin of the receptors is a woman in her 50s with COVID-19, enrolled during active disease. Both conserved end residues are part of each CDR3. D genes are given only for firm matches. Some rows have no size entry. The others give once, few or many, or a class for an expanded clone.

TRBV27	TRBD1	-	TRBJ1-2	TGTGCCAGCAGTCCCCGGACACAGGGGAGCTATGGCTACACCTTC	CASSPRTQGSYGYTF
TRBV12-3/TRBV12-4	-	-	TRBJ1-5	TGTGCCAGCCGAGGGGGAAATCAGCCCCAGCATTTT	CASRGGNQPQHF
TRBV7-8	-	-	TRBJ2-5	TGTGCCAGCAGCTTAGGAACGGGTCCACAAGAGACCCAGTACTTC	CASSLGTGPQETQYF
TRBV11-3	TRBD1	-	TRBJ2-3	TGTGCCAGCAGCTCCTGGACAGGGGCGGCAGAGGATACGCAGTATTTT	CASSSWTGAAEDTQYF
TRBV5-1	-	-	TRBJ1-3	TGCGCCAGCAGACTAGACCCCCTCTCTGGAAACACCATATATTTT	CASRLDPLSGNTIYF
TRBV12-3/TRBV12-4	TRBD2	-	TRBJ2-3	TGTGCCAGCAGCTCCGGGAGGGCAGATACGCAGTATTTT	CASSSGRADTQYF
TRBV9	-	-	TRBJ1-2	TGTGCCAGCAGCGTAGCGGCAGGGAATTTCGGCTACACCTTC	CASSVAAGNFGYTF
TRBV5-8	TRBD1	-	TRBJ2-1	TGTGCCAGCAGCTCCTTCATCGACAGGGACAGGGGTTCCTACAATGAGCAGTTCTTC	CASSSFIDRDRGSYNEQFF
TRBV7-8	-	once	TRBJ1-6	TGTGCCAGCAGCTTAGCGGAGGGAACCCTCCACTTT	CASSLAEGTLHF
TRBV7-9	-	-	TRBJ2-3	TGTGCCAGCAGGGCAGGGGAAAGGGTAAAAAAAAATACGCAGTATTTT	CASRAGERVKKNTQYF
TRBV9	TRBD1	once	TRBJ1-2	TGTGCCAGCAGCGTCGTAACAGGGGGCGATGGCTACACCTTC	CASSVVTGGDGYTF
TRBV3-1/TRBV3-2	TRBD1	-	TRBJ2-2	TGTGCCAGCAGCCTTTCAGGGGGCACCGGGGAGCTGTTTTTT	CASSLSGGTGELFF
TRBV2	-	-	TRBJ1-1	TGTGCCAGCAGTGTAGGGGGCACTGAAGCTTTCTTT	CASSVGGTEAFF
TRBV12-5	-	-	TRBJ2-1	TGTGCTAGTGGCCTAGAAGGAAATGAGCAGTTCTTC	CASGLEGNEQFF
TRBV18	-	-	TRBJ2-3	TGTGCCAGCTCACAACTTGTGGGGCAGGTGGGCACAGATACGCAGTATTTT	CASSQLVGQVGTDTQYF
TRBV6-2/TRBV6-3	-	-	TRBJ2-1	TGTGCCAGCAGTTACTTACTACGGGGGTCCAATGAGCAGTTCTTC	CASSYLLRGSNEQFF
TRBV10-3	-	-	TRBJ2-1	TGTGCCATCAGTGAGCCGATATCTAGTAAGCAGTTCTTC	CAISEPISSKQFF
TRBV7-2	-	-	TRBJ2-5	TGTGCCAGCAGCTTCCCCGGGGGGCGAGAGACCCAGTACTTC	CASSFPGGRETQYF
TRBV28	-	few	TRBJ2-7	TGTGCCAGCAGTTTAGGGGTACAGGCCCTCTCCTACGAGCAGTACTTC	CASSLGVQALSYEQYF
TRBV25-1	TRBD2	few	TRBJ2-5	TGTGCCAGCAGTCCCCGGGGGGTTGGGGAGACCCAGTACTTC	CASSPRGVGETQYF
TRBV12-3/TRBV12-4	-	-	TRBJ2-4	TGTGCCAGCAGCCCGAGTGGTCTAAACATTCAGTACTTC	CASSPSGLNIQYF
TRBV28	-	-	TRBJ1-3	TGTGCCAGCAGCTTCTACAGGGAATATGACGAGAACATATATTTT	CASSFYREYDENIYF
TRBV2	-	-	TRBJ1-2	TGTGCCAGCAGTGAAGCGCGGGAGGGGAGTAACACCTTC	CASSEAREGSNTF
TRBV12-5	-	-	TRBJ1-6	TGTGCTAGTGGTTTGGTACGGCCCGCGGGCCAACCACCCCTCCACTTT	CASGLVRPAGQPPLHF
TRBV19	TRBD1	once	TRBJ1-6	TGTGCCAGTAGTATCCTAGGACAGGATGGGATTAATTCACCCCTCCACTTT	CASSILGQDGINSPLHF
TRBV6-5	-	-	TRBJ1-6	TGTGCCAGCAGTTACAGGAGGACGGGTAATTCACCCCTCCACTTT	CASSYRRTGNSPLHF
TRBV30	TRBD2	-	TRBJ2-1	TGTGCCTGGAGTGTAGGACTAGCGGACAATGAGCAGTTCTTC	CAWSVGLADNEQFF
TRBV7-8	-	-	TRBJ2-5	TGTGCCAGCACGGGGAGGCAAGAGACCCAGTACTTC	CASTGRQETQYF
TRBV7-2	-	-	TRBJ1-1	TGTGCCAGCAGCTTGCGTCGCATGGGGGGCACTGAAGCTTTCTTT	CASSLRRMGGTEAFF
TRBV7-8	-	once	TRBJ2-7	TGTGCCAGCAGCTACCGGGACACATACGAGCAGTACTTC	CASSYRDTYEQYF
TRBV5-1	-	few	TRBJ2-1	TGCGCCAGCAGTGCGGGCTCCTACAATGAGCAGTTCTTC	CASSAGSYNEQFF
TRBV7-9	TRBD2	once	TRBJ2-5	TGTGCCAGCAGCCCGCGGGAGGGTCCCGGCTTCGGAGAGACCCAGTACTTC	CASSPREGPGFGETQYF
TRBV12-1	-	few	TRBJ2-3	TGTGCCAGCAGCCGCTCAGCAGGGATCACAGATACGCAGTATTTT	CASSRSAGITDTQYF
TRBV24-1	-	-	TRBJ1-3	TGTGCCACCCGGCCCCGTGCCTTCCAGTGGACAGTCCGAAACACCATATATTTT	CATRPRAFQWTVRNTIYF
TRBV6-1	-	-	TRBJ1-1	TGTGCCAGCAGTGAAATAGACACTGAAGCTTTCTTT	CASSEIDTEAFF
TRBV27	TRBD1	-	TRBJ2-7	TGTGCCAGCTCTATCTCAGGGGGCGAGCAGTACTTC	CASSISGGEQYF
TRBV29-1	-	once	TRBJ1-2	TGCAGCGTTGAGGGGGGGACCGCCCACTATGGCTACACCTTC	CSVEGGTAHYGYTF
TRBV10-3	-	-	TRBJ2-1	TGTGCCATCAGTGAGTCTGTGAGGGGGAATGAGCAGTTCTTC	CAISESVRGNEQFF
TRBV28	-	-	TRBJ1-6	TGTGCCAGCAGTTTATGGGCAGGGGAAGTGAGGAATTCACCCCTCCACTTT	CASSLWAGEVRNSPLHF
TRBV2	-	-	TRBJ1-5	TGTGCCAGCAGTGAAGGGGGGGTCGGCGATCAGCCCCAGCATTTT	CASSEGGVGDQPQHF
TRBV19	-	-	TRBJ1-2	TGTGCCAGTAGCCTCAGGGGTCTATCGGATGGCTACACCTTC	CASSLRGLSDGYTF
TRBV27	TRBD1	few	TRBJ1-5	TGTGCCAGCAGCCAACAGGGGACTAGCAATCAGCCCCAGCATTTT	CASSQQGTSNQPQHF
TRBV11-2	-	-	TRBJ1-6	TGTGCCAGCAGCTTAGGGACGGGGAATTCACCCCTCCACTTT	CASSLGTGNSPLHF
TRBV5-4	-	-	TRBJ1-1	TGTGCCAGCAGCGTCACCACAGGGAACACTGAAGCTTTCTTT	CASSVTTGNTEAFF
TRBV5-1	-	-	TRBJ1-3	TGCGCCAGCAGCTTCCGGGGATCAGGTCTTGGAAACACCATATATTTT	CASSFRGSGLGNTIYF